This T cell receptor beta chain was sequenced during a study of shared clonotypes between healthy human individuals. Researchers divided each subset's genomic DNA evenly across several immunoSEQ plates. Sorted-subset replicate PCRs used about 190 ng of genomic DNA. This amount corresponded to about 30,000 T cell genomes. Some clones are missing from TCRdb's copy, which holds only in-frame ones; the method was immunoSEQ multiplex PCR. Here the sample spans fewer than 400,000 clones, roughly 70% being singletons. Donation came from healthy HIV-negative adults that had no recent acute infections or vaccinations. A CD45RA-negative memory subset and a CD45RA+ naive subset were separated from the CD4+ cells. Germline CDR1 and CDR2: MNHNY and SVGAGI (reference sequence). This CDR3 is built from 15 residues. J was trimmed by 3 bases and V by 4 bases; bases with no gene match: 4.

The genes are TRBV6-6 and TRBJ2-3; 10 bases align to TRBD1. The sequence was obtained from a man younger than 45 in good health. The sequenced material came from memory CD4+ T cells sorted from blood. Subset noted: CD45RA-negative fraction. The CDR3 DNA reads as TGTGCCAGCAGTTCCGGGACAGGGGCGACAGATACGCAGTATTTT. Encoded protein: CASSSGTGATDTQYF.